Below are 10 T cell receptor beta chains sequenced from a single sample in a study of Graves' ophthalmopathy and Graves' hyperthyroidism (dated by TCRdb to between 2018 and 2020). The data were produced on an Illumina HiSeq 2000. TCR beta CDR3 regions were amplified from RNA transcripts for repertoire sequencing. A first-round RT-PCR used HTBI primers with the Qiagen OneStep RT-PCR kit, followed by a second-round multiplex PCR, size selection and purification. TCRdb reworked the public reads: Q25 trimming with fastp, MiXCR clone assembly, productive beta chains retained. Records with the same CDR3 protein are collapsed into one entry carrying the most frequent genes and DNA. The sample table holds about 400,000 distinct CDR3 sequences, of which about 16% were seen once. The ten top clones hold around 7% of the sample. Specimen: peripheral blood. Receptors were obtained from a woman younger than 35 with stable Graves' hyperthyroidism. Donor details come from another sample of the same person, matched by shared clones.

This clonotype was recorded a few times. At one boundary the junction diverges from the germline segment, which might be a read error. The CDR3 is CASSPRQGNTRELFF. The CDR3 bases are TGCGCCAGCAGCCCAAGACAGGGGAACACCAGGGAGCTGTTTTTT. The rearrangement links TRBV5-1 to TRBJ2-2, with 8 bases matching TRBD1. Germline assignment: CDR1 SGHRS and CDR2 YFSETQ. The CDR3 has 15 amino acids.

This clonotype occurred many times. The V call is TRBV6-1, the J call TRBJ2-7, with 10 bases identical to TRBD2. Germline assignment: CDR1 MNHNS and CDR2 SASEGT. This CDR3 is 15 amino acids long. V lost 3 bases to trimming and J lost 2 bases; unmatched junction nucleotides: 4. The DNA for the CDR3 is TGTGCCAGCAGTGATACCCTAGCGGGGGCCTACGAGCAGTACTTC. This translates into CASSDTLAGAYEQYF.

This clonotype was picked up many times. This chain connects TRBV6-1 to TRBJ2-7; tentative D call: TRBD1 (6 bases). CDR1 and CDR2 (germline): MNHNS, SASEGT. V shed 6 bases and J shed 2 bases, with 14 bases lying between them. CDR3 length equals 14 residues. For the CDR3, the DNA is TGTGCCAGCAGAGCAGGGGTTCAAACCTACGAGCAGTACTTC. It specifies CASRAGVQTYEQYF.

In this sample, this clonotype turned up many times. The CDR3 here is CASSPPRGDTEAFF. DNA of the CDR3: TGTGCCAGCAGCCCCCCGAGGGGGGACACTGAAGCTTTCTTT. The chain combines TRBV9 with TRBJ1-1, with a weak D call TRBD1 (6 bases). The ends were cut back, 4 bases at V and 3 bases at J, with 13 bases in the middle. CDR3 size: 14 residues. Germline CDR1 and CDR2: SGDLS and YYNGEE.

This clonotype was detected a few times. The V call is TRBV12-3 or TRBV12-4, the J call TRBJ1-2; D is uncertain. CDR3 length equals 14 residues. The germline V and J ends were trimmed by 3 bases and 3 bases, with 11 bases remaining between them. As DNA, the CDR3 is TGTGCCAGCAGTTTGGGTGCCCTCGACTATGGCTACACCTTC. Its translation: CASSLGALDYGYTF.

In its sample, this clonotype was seen a few times. The chain combines TRBV19 with TRBJ2-7; D could derive from TRBD1 or TRBD2 (5 bases each). The germline V gene encodes CDR1 LNHDA and CDR2 SQIVND (reference sequence). There are 17 residues in the CDR3. V lost 6 bases and J 0 bases, leaving 21 bases between the germline ends. In DNA, the CDR3 is TGTGCCAGTAGCCCTCAAGTGTGGGGGAAAGGCTCCTACGAGCAGTACTTC. Its protein product is CASSPQVWGKGSYEQYF.

This clonotype was picked up many times. This chain joins TRBV27 and TRBJ2-7; TRBD1 might be the D (6 bases). Germline assignment: CDR1 MNHEY and CDR2 SMNVEV (reference sequence). The CDR3 is made up of 13 amino acids. V shed 6 bases and J shed 2 bases, with 11 bases lying between them. Here the CDR3 reads CASRDRATYEQYF. In DNA form, the CDR3 reads TGTGCCAGCAGGGACAGAGCCACCTACGAGCAGTACTTC.

This rearrangement joins TRBV12-5 to TRBJ1-6, with TRBD1 matching 7 bases. The CDR3 contains 19 residues. V trimming: 3 bases; J trimming: 0 bases; junction bases outside the gene matches: 11. Germline V CDR1 and CDR2: LGHNT, FRNRAP. CDR3 region: CASGFTWDSVSSYNSPLHF. For the CDR3, the DNA is TGTGCTAGTGGTTTCACTTGGGACAGCGTAAGCTCCTATAATTCACCCCTCCACTTT.

This clonotype was counted ten times or more. The chain employs TRBV27 and TRBJ1-3; the D is unclear. The V end was cut by 1 base, the J end by 0 bases, with 10 bases between. Germline-derived CDR1 and CDR2 are MNHEY and SMNVEV (reference sequence). The CDR3 is 16 residues long. This chain's CDR3 is CASSLYEGSSGNTIYF. CDR3 DNA sequence: TGTGCCAGCAGTTTATATGAGGGCTCCTCTGGAAACACCATATATTTT.

This clonotype was detected many times. The chain combines TRBV19 with TRBJ1-2; D is undetermined. There are 14 residues in the CDR3. V was shortened by 3 bases and J by 2 bases, with 10 bases between the two germline ends. CDR1 is LNHDA and CDR2 is SQIVND in the germline V gene (reference sequence). CDR3 coding DNA: TGTGCCAGTAGTATTAGTCCAGCAAACTATGGCTACACCTTC. Translated, it gives CASSISPANYGYTF.